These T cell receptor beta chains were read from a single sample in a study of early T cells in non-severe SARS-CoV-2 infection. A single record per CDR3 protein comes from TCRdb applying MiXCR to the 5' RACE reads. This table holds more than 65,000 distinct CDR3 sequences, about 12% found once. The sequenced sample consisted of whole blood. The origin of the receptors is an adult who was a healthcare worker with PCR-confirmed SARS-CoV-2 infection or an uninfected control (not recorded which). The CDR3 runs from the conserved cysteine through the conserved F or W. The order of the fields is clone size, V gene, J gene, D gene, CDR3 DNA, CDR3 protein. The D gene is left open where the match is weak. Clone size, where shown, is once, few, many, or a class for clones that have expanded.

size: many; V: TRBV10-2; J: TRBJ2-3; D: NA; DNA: TGCGCCAGCAGTGATGGTAGCCCAGATACGCAGTATTTT; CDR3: CASSDGSPDTQYF
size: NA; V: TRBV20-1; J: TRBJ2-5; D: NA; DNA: TGCAGTGCTAGAGGGGACGCAACGTGGACCCAGTACTTC; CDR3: CSARGDATWTQYF
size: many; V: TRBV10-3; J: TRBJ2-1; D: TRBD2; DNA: TGTGCCAGTCTAGCGGGAGAATACAATGAGCAGTTCTTC; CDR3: CASLAGEYNEQFF
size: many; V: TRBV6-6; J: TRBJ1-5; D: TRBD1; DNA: TGTGCCAGCAGTACGGACAGGGGTAGCAATCAGCCCCAGCATTTT; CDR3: CASSTDRGSNQPQHF
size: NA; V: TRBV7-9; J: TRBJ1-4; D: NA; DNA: TGTGCCAGCACCCCCTACGTCCCAGGGACTGAAAAACTGTTTTTT; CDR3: CASTPYVPGTEKLFF
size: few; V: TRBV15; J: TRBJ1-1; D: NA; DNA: TGTGCCACCAGCAGAGATCAACTGGGCACTGAAGCTTTCTTT; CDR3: CATSRDQLGTEAFF
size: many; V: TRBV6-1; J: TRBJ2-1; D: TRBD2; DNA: TGTGCCAGCCACGGACTAGCGAGGAGCTCCTACAATGAGCAGTTCTTC; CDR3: CASHGLARSSYNEQFF
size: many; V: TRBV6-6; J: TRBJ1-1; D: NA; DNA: TGTGCCAGCAGTTACGGGGGGTCACGGAACACTGAAGCTTTCTTT; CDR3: CASSYGGSRNTEAFF
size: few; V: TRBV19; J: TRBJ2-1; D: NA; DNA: TGTGCCAGTAGTCGACTAGAAAATGAGCAGTTCTTC; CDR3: CASSRLENEQFF
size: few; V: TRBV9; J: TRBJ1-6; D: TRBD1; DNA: TGTGCCAGCAGCGTAGGGGACAGGGCATTTCCCCTCCACTTT; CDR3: CASSVGDRAFPLHF
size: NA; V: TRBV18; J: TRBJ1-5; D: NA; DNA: TGTGCCAGCTCACCAGCAGGGGCAAGACAGCCCCAGCATTTT; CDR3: CASSPAGARQPQHF
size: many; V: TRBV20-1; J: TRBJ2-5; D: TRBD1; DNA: TGCAGTGCTAGAGATCGACAGGGCAAAGAGACCCAGTACTTC; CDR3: CSARDRQGKETQYF
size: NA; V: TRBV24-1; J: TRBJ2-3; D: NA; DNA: TGTGCCACCAGTGATCCCCTCGCCTTGAACACAGATACGCAGTATTTT; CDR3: CATSDPLALNTDTQYF
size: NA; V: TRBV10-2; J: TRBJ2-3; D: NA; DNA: TGCGCCAGCAGTCGCGCAGATACGCAGTATTTT; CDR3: CASSRADTQYF
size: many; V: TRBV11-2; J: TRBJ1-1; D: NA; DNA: TGTGCCAGCAGCCGGGGACTGATGGGCACTGAAGCTTTCTTT; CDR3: CASSRGLMGTEAFF
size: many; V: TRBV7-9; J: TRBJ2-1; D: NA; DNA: TGTGCCAGCAGCGCGAGAGCTAGCGTGTACAATGAGCAGTTCTTC; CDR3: CASSARASVYNEQFF
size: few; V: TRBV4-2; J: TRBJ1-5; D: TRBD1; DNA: TGTGCCAGCAGCCAAGGCCCCTTGGGACAGGGTGGGCAGCCCCAGCATTTT; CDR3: CASSQGPLGQGGQPQHF
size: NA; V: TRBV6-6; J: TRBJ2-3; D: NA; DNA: TGTGCCAGCAGTTACTCCTTCTTCACAGATACGCAGTATTTT; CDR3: CASSYSFFTDTQYF
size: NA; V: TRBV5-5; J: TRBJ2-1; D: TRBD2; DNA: TGTGCCAGCAGCCCAAGGACTAGAACTGAGCAGTTCTTC; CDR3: CASSPRTRTEQFF
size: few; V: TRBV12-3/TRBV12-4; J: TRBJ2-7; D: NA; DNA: TGTGCCAGCAGTTTTTGGCAGCAAGGGGAGCAGTACTTC; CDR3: CASSFWQQGEQYF
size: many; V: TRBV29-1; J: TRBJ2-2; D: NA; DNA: TGCAGCGGAAAGGGACAAAACACCGGGGAGCTGTTTTTT; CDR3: CSGKGQNTGELFF
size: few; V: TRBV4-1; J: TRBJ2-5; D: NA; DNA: TGCGCCAGCAGCCAAGAGGGGCAAGAGACCCAGTACTTC; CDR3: CASSQEGQETQYF
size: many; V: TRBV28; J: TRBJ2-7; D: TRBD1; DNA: TGTGCCAGCAGTTTAGGGACAGGCTACGAGCAGTACTTC; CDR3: CASSLGTGYEQYF
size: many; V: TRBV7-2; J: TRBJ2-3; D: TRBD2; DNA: TGTGCCAGCAGCTCAGCGGGGGGGCGCGGAGATACGCAGTATTTT; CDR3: CASSSAGGRGDTQYF
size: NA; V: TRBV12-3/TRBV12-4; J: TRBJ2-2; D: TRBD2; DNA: TGTGCCAGCAGTATGAAGCGGGGCACCGGGGAGCTGTTTTTT; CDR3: CASSMKRGTGELFF
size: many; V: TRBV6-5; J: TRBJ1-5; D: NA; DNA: TGTGCCAGCAGTTACCCTTCGGGGGATCAGCCCCAGCATTTT; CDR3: CASSYPSGDQPQHF
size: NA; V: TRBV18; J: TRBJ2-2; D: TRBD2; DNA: TGTGCCACCGCGGGGGGAGCGAACACCGGGGAGCTGTTTTTT; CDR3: CATAGGANTGELFF
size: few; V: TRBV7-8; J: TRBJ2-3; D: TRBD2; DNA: TGTGCCAGCAGCTCCCCTAGCGGGAGGGCCGCAGATACGCAGTATTTT; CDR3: CASSSPSGRAADTQYF
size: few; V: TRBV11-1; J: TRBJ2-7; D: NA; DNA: TGTGCCAGCAGCTTACTGGGTTTGGGGCAGAACTACGAGCAGTACTTC; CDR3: CASSLLGLGQNYEQYF
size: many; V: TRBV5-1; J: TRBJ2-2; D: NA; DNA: TGCGCCAGCAGCTTGGGGGGGCCCCCCACCGGGGAGCTGTTTTTT; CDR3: CASSLGGPPTGELFF
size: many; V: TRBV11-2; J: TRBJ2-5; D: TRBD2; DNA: TGTGCCAGCAGTCCACTAGCGGGTCGAGAGACCCAGTACTTC; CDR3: CASSPLAGRETQYF
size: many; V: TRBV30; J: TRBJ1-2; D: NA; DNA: TGTGCCTGGAGTACGCGAGACGGCTTC; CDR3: CAWSTRDGF
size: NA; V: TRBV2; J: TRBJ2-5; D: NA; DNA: TGTGCCAGCAGTGAACGGGAGACCCAGTACTTC; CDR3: CASSERETQYF
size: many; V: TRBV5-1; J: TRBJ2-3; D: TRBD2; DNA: TGCGCCAGCAGCTTGTTGGGACTAGAGGCGGATACGCAGTATTTT; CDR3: CASSLLGLEADTQYF
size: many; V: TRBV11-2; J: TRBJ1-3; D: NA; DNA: TGTGCCAGCAGCGAGGGCCGGAGCTCTGGAAACACCATATATTTT; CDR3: CASSEGRSSGNTIYF
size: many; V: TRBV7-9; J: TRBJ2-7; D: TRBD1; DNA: TGTGCCAGCAGCCGGACAGGGTCTTCCTACGAGCAGTACTTC; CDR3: CASSRTGSSYEQYF
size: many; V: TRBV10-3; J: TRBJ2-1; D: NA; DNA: TGTGCCATCAGTGAGGTCGGGAACTACAATGAGCAGTTCTTC; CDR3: CAISEVGNYNEQFF
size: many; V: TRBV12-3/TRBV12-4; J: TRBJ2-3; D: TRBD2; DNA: TGTGCCAGCAGTTTGGTAGCGGGGGTTATTAGCACAGATACGCAGTATTTT; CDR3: CASSLVAGVISTDTQYF
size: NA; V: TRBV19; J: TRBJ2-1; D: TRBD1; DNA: TGTGCCAGTAGTATTGGCGAGGGGGCCAATGAGCAGTTCTTC; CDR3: CASSIGEGANEQFF
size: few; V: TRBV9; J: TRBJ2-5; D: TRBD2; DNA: TGTGCCAGCAGCGTAACTAGCGGACGGGAGACCCAGTACTTC; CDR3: CASSVTSGRETQYF
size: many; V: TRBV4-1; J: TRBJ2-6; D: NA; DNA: TGCGCCAGCAGCCACCAAGTTGGGCGACGGACTGGGGCCAACGTCCTGACTTTC; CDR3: CASSHQVGRRTGANVLTF
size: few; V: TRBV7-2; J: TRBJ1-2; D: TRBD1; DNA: TGTGCCAGCAGCTTAGCGGGAGGGGGACAGGGAAATGGCTACACCTTC; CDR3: CASSLAGGGQGNGYTF
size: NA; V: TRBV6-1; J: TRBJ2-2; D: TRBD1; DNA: TGTGCCAGCGAGGGTCAGGGGGCCACCGGGGAGCTGTTTTTT; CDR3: CASEGQGATGELFF
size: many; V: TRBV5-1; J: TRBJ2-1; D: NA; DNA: TGCGCCAGCAGCACCGGACAGCGGAAGCAGTTCTTC; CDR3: CASSTGQRKQFF
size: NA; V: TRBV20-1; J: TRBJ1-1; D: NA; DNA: TGCAGTGCTAGAGATCCCCGGGGAGGGCTGAACACTGAAGCTTTCTTT; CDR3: CSARDPRGGLNTEAFF
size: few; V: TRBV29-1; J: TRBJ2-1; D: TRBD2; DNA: TGCAGCGTCACGGGGCTAGCGGGATTCGATGAGCAGTTCTTC; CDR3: CSVTGLAGFDEQFF
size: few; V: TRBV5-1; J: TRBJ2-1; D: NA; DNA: TGCGCCAGCAGCTTGTTAGGCGGGAATGAGCAGTTCTTC; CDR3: CASSLLGGNEQFF
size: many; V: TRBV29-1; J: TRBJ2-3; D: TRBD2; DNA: TGCAGCGTTCCGGGACTAGCGGGAGATACGCAGTATTTT; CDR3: CSVPGLAGDTQYF
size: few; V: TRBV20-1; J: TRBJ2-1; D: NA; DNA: TGCAGTACACACGTCGGGGGTTACAATGAGCAGTTCTTC; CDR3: CSTHVGGYNEQFF
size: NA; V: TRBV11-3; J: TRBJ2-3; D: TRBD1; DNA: TGTGCCAGCAGCGATCCGGGACAGGTGGATACGCAGTATTTT; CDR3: CASSDPGQVDTQYF
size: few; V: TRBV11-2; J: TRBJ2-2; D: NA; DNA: TGTGCCAGCAGCCCAGGTATCGACACCGGGGAGCTGTTTTTT; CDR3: CASSPGIDTGELFF
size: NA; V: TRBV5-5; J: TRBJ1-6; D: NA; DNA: TGTGCCAGCGGACTTGGCTCCGATTCACCCCTCCACTTT; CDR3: CASGLGSDSPLHF
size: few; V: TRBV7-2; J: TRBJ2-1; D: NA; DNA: TGTGCCAGCAGCCCTTACGGGAATGAGCAGTTCTTC; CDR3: CASSPYGNEQFF